Sequencing of this T cell receptor (beta chain) was carried out in a study of T cell changes during pregnancy in multiple sclerosis. From germline, CDR1 is SGHRS and CDR2 YFSETQ. Trimming removed 3 bases from V and 4 bases from J, with 11 bases in between. The CDR3 runs to 13 residues. Sequencing was performed with immunoSEQ multiplex PCR; in TCRdb, only in-frame clones are kept and a portion is missing. The sample gives 38,000 or so clones, approximately 90% of which show up once; roughly 0.66% is in the top ten. This chain uses TRBV5-1 with TRBJ2-7; D gene ambiguous. This specimen consisted of CD4+ T cells from peripheral blood mononuclear cells, obtained in the second trimester of pregnancy. This receptor was obtained from a female donor in good health, enrolled as a control in a pregnancy study. The CDR3 bases are TGCGCCAGCAGCTCGCAGGCCGGATACGAGCAGTACTTC. Residues: CASSSQAGYEQYF.